These T cell receptor beta chains were read from a single sample in a study of patients and donors after allogeneic stem cell transplantation. MiXCR was run by TCRdb on the RT-PCR reads, yielding one entry per CDR3 protein. The data contain roughly 250,000 distinct CDR3 sequences, less than 15% of them singletons. Input material: blood, either unsorted or a sorted T cell fraction (not recorded which). These receptors came from a human donor who was either an allogeneic HSCT recipient or a stem cell or donor lymphocyte infusion donor (not recorded which). It is not recorded whose cells these are; they may come from a transplant donor. The CDR3 runs from the conserved cysteine through the conserved F or W. D genes are given only for firm matches. Clone size, where shown, is once, few, many, or a class for clones that have expanded.

clone_size | j_call | v_call | d_call | cdr3_aa | cdr3_nt
many | TRBJ1-6 | TRBV3-1 | NA | CASSQGRGNNSPLHF | TGTGCCAGCAGCCAAGGACGGGGGAATAATTCACCCCTCCACTTT
few | TRBJ2-7 | TRBV20-1 | NA | CSARAPGEQYF | TGCAGTGCTAGAGCCCCAGGGGAGCAGTACTTC
many | TRBJ1-4 | TRBV7-2 | NA | CASSLAGGATNEKLFF | TGTGCCAGCAGCTTAGCGGGGGGTGCAACTAATGAAAAACTGTTTTTT
few | TRBJ1-6 | TRBV6-1 | TRBD1 | CASRTPLQGGNSPLHF | TGTGCCAGCAGAACTCCCTTACAGGGGGGGAATTCACCCCTCCACTTT
medium-sized | TRBJ2-5 | TRBV29-1 | TRBD2 | CSVEGGLAGEQETQYF | TGCAGCGTTGAAGGGGGACTAGCGGGGGAGCAAGAGACCCAGTACTTC
NA | TRBJ2-7 | TRBV29-1 | TRBD2 | CSAGGLAGWATYEQYF | TGCAGCGCGGGGGGACTAGCGGGCTGGGCGACCTACGAGCAGTACTTC
many | TRBJ1-2 | TRBV3-1 | TRBD1 | CASSQGRRGQEELF | TGTGCCAGCAGCCAAGGTCGGCGGGGACAGGAGGAACTCTTC
few | TRBJ2-3 | TRBV3-1 | NA | CASSQDRARSADTQYF | TGTGCCAGCAGCCAAGATCGGGCCCGTAGTGCAGATACGCAGTATTTT
NA | TRBJ1-6 | TRBV7-6 | TRBD1 | CASSYTGTVDNSPLHF | TGTGCCAGCAGCTACACCGGGACAGTAGATAATTCACCCCTCCACTTT
few | TRBJ1-5 | TRBV7-2 | NA | CASSLIWGENQPQHF | TGTGCCAGCAGCTTAATCTGGGGAGAAAATCAGCCCCAGCATTTT
few | TRBJ2-3 | TRBV20-1 | TRBD1 | CSATGTGGPGSSTDTQYF | TGCAGTGCAACCGGGACAGGGGGCCCGGGGTCTAGCACAGATACGCAGTATTTT
NA | TRBJ2-7 | TRBV9 | NA | CASSVEGLPPEYF | TGTGCCAGCAGCGTAGAAGGACTCCCACCGGAGTACTTC
many | TRBJ2-5 | TRBV12-3/TRBV12-4 | TRBD2 | CASSFSLLAGKGETQYF | TGTGCCAGCAGTTTTAGCCTTCTAGCGGGAAAAGGAGAGACCCAGTACTTC
NA | TRBJ2-1 | TRBV12-3/TRBV12-4 | TRBD2 | CASTLAARSNEQFF | TGTGCCAGCACCCTAGCGGCCCGCTCCAATGAGCAGTTCTTC
NA | TRBJ2-7 | TRBV19 | TRBD2 | CASSIGTSGRAYEQYF | TGTGCCAGTAGTATTGGGACTAGCGGGAGGGCCTACGAGCAGTACTTC
few | TRBJ2-2 | TRBV19 | TRBD1 | CASSMKGTGGTGELFF | TGTGCCAGTAGTATGAAAGGGACAGGGGGCACCGGGGAGCTGTTTTTT
NA | TRBJ1-2 | TRBV29-1 | NA | CSVEDPGSYGYTF | TGCAGCGTTGAAGATCCGGGTTCCTATGGCTACACCTTC
many | TRBJ1-2 | TRBV7-6 | NA | CASSLVAGVQHGYTF | TGTGCCAGCAGCTTAGTAGCAGGGGTACAACATGGCTACACCTTC
few | TRBJ2-7 | TRBV19 | NA | CASSIKGRGAYEQYF | TGTGCCAGTAGTATTAAGGGCAGGGGCGCCTACGAGCAGTACTTC
many | TRBJ2-3 | TRBV5-1 | NA | CASSLYDTQYF | TGCGCCAGCAGCTTGTATGATACGCAGTATTTT
few | TRBJ1-1 | TRBV20-1 | TRBD1 | CSAHDRVRATEAFF | TGCAGTGCCCATGACAGGGTGAGGGCCACTGAAGCTTTCTTT
many | TRBJ2-2 | TRBV29-1 | TRBD2 | CSGELTSGTGELFF | TGCAGCGGAGAGCTGACTAGCGGCACCGGGGAGCTGTTTTTT
NA | TRBJ2-5 | TRBV20-1 | TRBD1 | CSAEGQGGETQYF | TGCAGTGCTGAGGGACAGGGGGGGGAGACCCAGTACTTC
many | TRBJ2-5 | TRBV10-3 | NA | CAISEPGQLQETQYF | TGTGCCATCAGTGAGCCCGGACAGCTCCAAGAGACCCAGTACTTC
NA | TRBJ2-2 | TRBV27 | TRBD1 | CASRLTGSTGELFF | TGTGCCAGCAGACTGACAGGGAGCACCGGGGAGCTGTTTTTT
NA | TRBJ2-7 | TRBV19 | TRBD1 | CASSTRTGASYEQYF | TGTGCCAGTAGTACAAGGACAGGGGCTTCCTACGAGCAGTACTTC
NA | TRBJ2-7 | TRBV27 | TRBD1 | CASSQGRGPIEQYF | TGTGCCAGCAGTCAAGGCAGGGGGCCCATCGAGCAGTACTTC
NA | TRBJ2-7 | TRBV27 | TRBD2 | CASSLMVSGALYEQYF | TGTGCCAGCAGTTTAATGGTTAGCGGGGCCCTTTACGAGCAGTACTTC
few | TRBJ2-3 | TRBV12-3/TRBV12-4 | TRBD2 | CASSPSSGFTDTQYF | TGTGCCAGCTCCCCGTCTAGCGGTTTCACAGATACGCAGTATTTT
many | TRBJ2-2 | TRBV9 | NA | CASSVDVGELFF | TGTGCCAGCAGCGTAGATGTCGGGGAGCTGTTTTTT
NA | TRBJ2-3 | TRBV9 | NA | CASSYQGGETDTQYF | TGTGCCAGCAGCTACCAAGGGGGTGAAACAGATACGCAGTATTTT
NA | TRBJ1-2 | TRBV4-3 | NA | CASSQDRGLFALYGYTF | TGCGCCAGCAGCCAAGACAGGGGCCTTTTTGCACTCTATGGCTACACCTTC
few | TRBJ2-3 | TRBV24-1 | TRBD2 | CATASGRPPDTQYF | TGTGCCACCGCCAGCGGGAGGCCCCCAGATACGCAGTATTTT
NA | TRBJ1-2 | TRBV4-3 | NA | CASSQRATYGYTF | TGCGCCAGCAGCCAAAGGGCAACCTATGGCTACACCTTC
few | TRBJ2-5 | TRBV30 | TRBD1 | CAWSVGVGTGRETQYF | TGTGCCTGGAGTGTGGGGGTAGGGACAGGGAGGGAGACCCAGTACTTC
few | TRBJ2-3 | TRBV11-2 | NA | CASSPGTITDTQYF | TGTGCCAGCAGCCCCGGGACCATCACAGATACGCAGTATTTT
NA | TRBJ1-6 | TRBV30 | NA | CAWESGSPLHF | TGTGCCTGGGAGTCAGGTTCACCCCTCCACTTT
NA | TRBJ2-1 | TRBV9 | TRBD2 | CASSVAPLAGVTNEQFF | TGTGCCAGCAGCGTAGCTCCTCTAGCGGGAGTTACCAATGAGCAGTTCTTC
few | TRBJ1-2 | TRBV19 | NA | CASSLAPQRLYGYTF | TGTGCCAGTTCCCTAGCACCACAGCGACTCTATGGCTACACCTTC
few | TRBJ2-7 | TRBV5-1 | TRBD2 | CASSLAGTSGWYEQYF | TGCGCCAGCAGCTTGGCCGGGACTAGCGGGTGGTACGAGCAGTACTTC
few | TRBJ2-2 | TRBV30 | TRBD2 | CAWSGPGGTGELFF | TGTGCCTGGAGTGGGCCGGGGGGAACCGGGGAGCTGTTTTTT
NA | TRBJ2-2 | TRBV20-1 | NA | CSAREGTWGNTGELFF | TGCAGTGCTAGAGAAGGCACTTGGGGAAACACCGGGGAGCTGTTTTTT
few | TRBJ2-7 | TRBV20-1 | NA | CSARAPRGTPYEQYF | TGCAGTGCTAGGGCCCCTCGGGGGACCCCCTACGAGCAGTACTTC
NA | TRBJ1-3 | TRBV4-1 | NA | CASSQEWINTIYF | TGCGCCAGCAGCCAAGAGTGGATAAACACCATATATTTT
NA | TRBJ1-2 | TRBV7-9 | NA | CASSSSGRTSYGYTF | TGTGCCAGCAGCTCCTCGGGACGGACTAGCTATGGCTACACCTTC
NA | TRBJ2-1 | TRBV20-1 | TRBD2 | CSARDLGLAGDFRQFF | TGCAGTGCTAGAGATCTGGGACTAGCGGGAGACTTTCGGCAGTTCTTC